Shown below are 4 T cell receptor beta chains from a single sample sequenced in a study of spatial heterogeneity in lung cancer. Overall study findings and caveats: It was found that expanded intratumoral alpha and beta TCR counts tracked tumor mutation counts.

Noted time point: sample taken at primary tumor resection. TCRdb reprocessed the 5' RACE reads via MiXCR and lists one record per CDR3 protein. The data show about 4,400 distinct CDR3 sequences, with roughly 9% seen just once and more than 10% held by the top ten. Their recognized antigens are unknown. Material: lung tumor tissue, obtained at surgery. The receptors were gathered from a male donor with early-stage non-small cell lung cancer.

This clonotype qualifies as medium-sized. This rearrangement joins TRBV10-3 to TRBJ2-1; 7 bases are shared with TRBD1. The CDR3 totals 14 residues. Germline-derived CDR1 and CDR2 are ENHRY and SYGVKD. Trimming removed 7 bases from V and 1 base from J; junction bases left unmatched: 4. CDR3 residues: CAITTDRSYNEQFF. The CDR3 DNA is TGTGCCATCACCACGGACAGGTCCTACAATGAGCAGTTCTTC.

This clonotype came up many times. The V gene is TRBV30, the J gene TRBJ1-1, with D maybe TRBD1 (6 bases). V dropped 1 base and J dropped 6 bases, with 12 bases sitting between them. Germline V lookup: CDR1 GTSNPN, CDR2 SVGIG (reference sequence). The CDR3 runs to 13 residues. CDR3 sequence: CAWSGLGAAEAFF. As DNA, the CDR3 is TGTGCCTGGAGTGGTTTGGGGGCGGCTGAAGCTTTCTTT.

This clonotype was counted at least ten times. This chain joins TRBV7-2 and TRBJ1-2, with 9 bases matching TRBD1. Germline CDR1 reads SGHTA; CDR2 reads FQGNSA. Trimming removed 5 bases from V and 7 bases from J; junction bases left unmatched: 5. The CDR3 length is 13 residues. CDR3 sequence reads: CASSPGQGFGYTF. CDR3 bases: TGTGCCAGCAGCCCGGGACAGGGATTTGGCTACACCTTC. The entire variable domain, with the rest obtained from reference TRBV7-2 and TRBJ1-2, is as follows: GAGVSQSPSNKVTEKGKDVELRCDPISGHTALYWYRQSLGQGLEFLIYFQGNSAPDKSGLPSDRFSAERTGGSVSTLTIQRTQQEDSAVYLCASSPGQGFGYTFGSGTRLTVV.

This clonotype was counted between two and nine times. This rearrangement joins TRBV7-2 to TRBJ2-2; 13 bases agree with TRBD2. Trimming cost V 3 bases and J 7 bases; bases outside gene matches: 5. The CDR3 contains 16 residues. The V gene's germline CDR1 is SGHTA and CDR2 FQGNSA. CDR3 bases: TGTGCCAGCAGCTTTACTAGCGGGAGGGCCCACGGGGAGCTGTTTTTT. This translates into CASSFTSGRAHGELFF.